This TCR beta chain was recovered during a study of shared clonotypes between healthy human individuals. Genomic DNA, for the unsorted samples, came from roughly 94 million PBMCs. The assay was run at deep level. Genomic DNA per cell subset filled all wells of several immunoSEQ plates. Produced via immunoSEQ multiplex PCR; TCRdb's table is partial and in-frame only. The table includes hundreds of thousands of clones, around 79% detected once. CDR1 and CDR2 from the germline V gene are SGDLS and YYNGEE. Trimming stripped 0 bases from V and 5 bases from J, with 17 bases between. The CDR3 spans 16 residues.

Material for sequencing was PBMCs. The J gene is TRBJ2-5, the V gene TRBV9, with D uncertain. This receptor was taken from a woman between 35 and 50 years old in good health. Some clones in this sample may be carry-over from other donors' samples. The CDR3 reads CASSVGVGRVGETQYF. In DNA, the CDR3 is TGTGCCAGCAGCGTAGGGGTAGGAAGGGTGGGGGAGACCCAGTACTTC.